Sequencing of this T cell receptor beta chain was carried out in a study of post-analysis software for immune sequencing data. The wider study: Included among the disease courses, which were recorded for the cohort, were relapsing-remitting, secondary progressive and progressive-relapsing multiple sclerosis. Study results and limitations: Relative to controls, patients had a few TRBV segments at higher frequency, with TRBV5-6, TRBV5-1 and TRBV20-1 among these.

Concerning this clonotype: Its antigen is undetermined.

Included in the TCR beta cDNA libraries were unique molecular identifiers. TCRdb reprocessed the PCR reads with MiXCR, giving one entry per CDR3 protein. Here the sample spans 650,000 to 850,000 distinct CDR3 sequences, under 60% being singletons. V lost 4 bases to trimming and J lost 5 bases; unmatched junction nucleotides: 2. The CDR3 has 13 residues. Germline-derived CDR1 and CDR2 are KGHDR and SFDVKD. The J gene is TRBJ2-3, the V gene TRBV24-1; 7 nucleotides agree with TRBD1. The TCR originated in a girl between 10 and 17 years old with multiple sclerosis. Sequencing was performed on blood. The CDR3 sequence: CATSEAGGDTQYF. CDR3 DNA sequence: TGTGCCACCAGTGAGGCAGGGGGAGATACGCAGTATTTT.